These 27 T cell receptor beta chains were all obtained from the same sample, sequenced in a study of Ad26.COV2.S vaccination and SARS-CoV-2 variants. TCRdb's table, derived via immunoSEQ multiplex PCR, lists solely in-frame clones and lacks some. The table lists around 370,000 clones, about 90% of them singletons. The sample consisted of peripheral blood, taken after recovery from COVID-19. The receptors stem from a human donor who had recovered from COVID-19.

The chain has TRBV12-3 or TRBV12-4 and TRBJ1-5; D remains unclear. With 5 bases removed from V and 1 base from J, the gap between germline ends came to 3 bases. The CDR3 spans 12 residues. CDR3 nucleotide sequence: TGTGCCAGCAGTCAAAGCAATCAGCCCCAGCATTTT. It codes for CASSQSNQPQHF.

The chain employs TRBV11-2 and TRBJ2-6; D remains ambiguous. CDR1 is SGHAT and CDR2 is FQNNGV in the germline V gene. Trimming shortened V by 6 bases and J by 0 bases, and 15 bases separated the two germline ends. The CDR3 covers 17 residues. The CDR3 coding sequence is TGTGCCAGCAGTTCCTATGTGACGGCCTCTGGGGCCAACGTCCTGACTTTC. Translated: CASSSYVTASGANVLTF. Filled out from reference TRBV11-2 and TRBJ2-6, the complete variable domain reads EAGVAQSPRYKIIEKRQSVAFWCNPISGHATLYWYQQILGQGPKLLIQFQNNGVVDDSQLPKDRFSAERLKGVDSTLKIQPAKLEDSAVYLCASSSYVTASGANVLTFGAGSRLTVL.

CDR3 loop: CASSLAGSLQPQHF. The CDR3 region has the DNA TGTGCCAGCAGTTTAGCAGGCTCCCTACAGCCCCAGCATTTT. This rearrangement joins TRBV27 to TRBJ1-5; D gene uncertain. Trimming stripped 2 bases from V and 7 bases from J, with 12 bases between. CDR1 is MNHEY, CDR2 SMNVEV, per germline (reference sequence). The CDR3 extends over 14 amino acids.

The rearrangement uses TRBV19 and TRBJ2-7; TRBD1 agrees at 9 bases. The CDR3 is 16 residues long. With 3 bases clipped from V and 4 bases from J, the junction kept 10 bases outside the gene matches. From germline, CDR1 is LNHDA and CDR2 SQIVND (reference sequence). CDR3 sequence reads: CASSIQGQGSGYEQYF. The CDR3 bases are TGTGCCAGTAGTATTCAGGGACAGGGCAGTGGATACGAGCAGTACTTC.

The chain has TRBV14 and TRBJ2-5; TRBD2 agrees at 12 bases. The CDR3 is 16 amino acids. The V gene end was trimmed by 6 bases and the J gene end by 2 bases; junction bases not matched to a gene: 7. Germline assignment: CDR1 SGHDN and CDR2 FVKESK. CDR3 loop: CASRGPGTSGQETQYF. CDR3 in DNA: TGTGCCAGCAGAGGACCCGGGACTAGCGGGCAAGAGACCCAGTACTTC.

The V and J genes are TRBV15 and TRBJ2-1; 12 bases fit TRBD2. Trimming at V came to 3 bases and at J to 6 bases, leaving 6 bases not matched to a gene. CDR1 and CDR2 from the germline V gene are LNHNV and YYDKDF (reference sequence). This CDR3 region has 16 residues. The CDR3 here is CATSSYLAGGFNEQFF. CDR3 DNA sequence: TGTGCCACCAGCAGTTACCTAGCGGGGGGGTTCAATGAGCAGTTCTTC.

This clone was picked up one time. The chain joins TRBV7-8 to TRBJ2-4; 15 bases are a match to TRBD2. V gave up 5 bases and J gave up 0 bases; unmatched junction bases: 5. The germline V gene has CDR1 SGHVS and CDR2 FQNEAQ. The CDR3 is made up of 18 amino acids. CDR3 residues: CASSQGLAGGLAKNIQYF. CDR3 bases: TGTGCCAGCAGCCAGGGACTAGCGGGGGGTCTAGCCAAAAACATTCAGTACTTC.

V gene TRBV11-2 combines with J gene TRBJ2-7, with a weak D call TRBD2 (6 bases). V lost 2 bases, J lost 3 bases, and 20 bases lay in between. Germline V gene data show CDR1 as SGHAT and CDR2 as FQNNGV. This CDR3 is 17 amino acids long. CDR3 coding DNA: TGTGCCAGCAGCTTACTTTCCGGGGCCGTCGGGGGCTACGAGCAGTACTTC. It is translated as CASSLLSGAVGGYEQYF.

This rearrangement joins TRBV2 to TRBJ2-1; no clear D gene. Germline CDR1 SNHLY, CDR2 FYNNEI. V lost 0 bases and J 9 bases, leaving 12 bases between the germline ends. The CDR3 length is 14 residues. The CDR3, as DNA: TGTGCCAGCAGTGAAGCGCTTAGGGTCCCTGAGCAGTTCTTC. It yields the protein CASSEALRVPEQFF.

The V gene is TRBV19, the J gene TRBJ1-1; no definite D call. The germline gives CDR1 LNHDA, CDR2 SQIVND (reference sequence). CDR3 length equals 14 residues. V was shortened by 7 bases and J by 4 bases, with 16 bases between the two germline ends. The CDR3 region is CASMLLGIATEAFF. For the CDR3, the DNA is TGTGCCAGTATGCTGTTAGGTATAGCCACTGAAGCTTTCTTT.

The V and J genes are TRBV6-5 and TRBJ1-4; the D is unclear. Per the germline V gene, CDR1 is MNHEY and CDR2 is SVGAGI. V was shortened by 2 bases and J by 8 bases, with 12 bases between the two germline ends. The CDR3 loop spans 14 amino acids. The CDR3 bases are TGTGCCAGCAGTTACGCGGGGAAGCGAGAAAAACTGTTTTTT. Residues: CASSYAGKREKLFF.

The V and J genes are TRBV12-5 and TRBJ1-2; D is ambiguous. Trimming took off 5 bases at V and 2 bases at J, with 12 bases between the two ends. Per the germline V gene, CDR1 is LGHNT and CDR2 is FRNRAP. The CDR3 totals 14 residues. This CDR3 is CASGMSDANYGYTF. The CDR3 region has the DNA TGTGCTAGTGGTATGTCAGACGCCAACTATGGCTACACCTTC.

The chain joins TRBV5-4 to TRBJ2-1, with D unclear. The CDR3 is 15 amino acids. V shed 2 bases and J shed 4 bases, with 13 bases lying between them. Germline V gene data show CDR1 as SGHNT and CDR2 as YYREEE (reference sequence). The CDR3 region has the DNA TGTGCCAGCAGCTTTGAGCTAGATCTTTACAATGAGCAGTTCTTC. This encodes CASSFELDLYNEQFF.

As regards this clone: The junction differs from germline at one of its ends, possibly a read error. The V call is TRBV6-7, the J call TRBJ2-3; D is ambiguous. TRBV6-7 is treated as an ORF (open reading frame) with a function not yet certain. CDR3 length equals 10 residues. CDR3 in DNA: TGTGCCAGCAGTTACGGATACGCAGTATTT. It translates to CASSYGYAVF.

V usage is TRBV27 and J usage is TRBJ1-2; tentative D call: TRBD1 (5 bases). The CDR3 has 13 amino acids. Per the germline V gene, CDR1 is MNHEY and CDR2 is SMNVEV (reference sequence). Between the trimmed V and J ends, which lost 5 bases and 8 bases, there was a span of 15 bases. The chain's CDR3 is CASSNTRQRGYTF. CDR3 bases: TGTGCCAGCAGTAACACCAGACAGCGAGGCTACACCTTC.

The J gene is TRBJ1-2, the V gene TRBV27; D may be TRBD1 (5 bases). The CDR3 length is 14 residues. Germline V gene sequence: CDR1 MNHEY, CDR2 SMNVEV (reference sequence). V lost 2 bases, J lost 3 bases, and 10 bases lay in between. The CDR3 DNA reads TGTGCCAGCAGTTTAGGGGGATTGGACTATGGCTACACCTTC. Translation gives CASSLGGLDYGYTF.

The chain uses TRBV10-3 and TRBJ2-1; D is ambiguous. V dropped 3 bases and J dropped 0 bases, with 12 bases sitting between them. This CDR3 region has 16 residues. Germline assignment: CDR1 ENHRY and CDR2 SYGVKD. The DNA of the CDR3 is TGTGCCATCAGTGATCGAACCGTGAGCTCCTACAATGAGCAGTTCTTC. Protein sequence: CAISDRTVSSYNEQFF.

The CDR3 region has the DNA TGTGCCAGCAGCTCAAGGACAGGGGATGGCTACACCTTC. It specifies CASSSRTGDGYTF. The chain is built from TRBV7-9 and TRBJ1-2, with 9 nucleotides matching TRBD1. CDR1 is SEHNR and CDR2 is FQNEAQ in the germline V gene (reference sequence). V trimming: 4 bases; J trimming: 6 bases; junction bases outside the gene matches: 3. The length of the CDR3 is 13 residues. Drawing the rest from reference TRBV7-9 and TRBJ1-2, the complete variable domain is DTGVSQNPRHKITKRGQNVTFRCDPISEHNRLYWYRQTLGQGPEFLTYFQNEAQLEKSRLLSDRFSAERPKGSFSTLEIQRTEQGDSAMYLCASSSRTGDGYTFGSGTRLTVV.

This clone was observed once. CDR3 nucleotides: TGCAGCGTTTCCCGTGCAACAGGGGGTTGGGTAGTTTATGGCTACACCTTC. Translation: CSVSRATGGWVVYGYTF. This chain uses TRBV29-1 with TRBJ1-2; 8 nucleotides align to TRBD1. Germline V gene lookup returns CDR1 SQVTM and CDR2 ANQGSEA. V was clipped by 5 bases and J by 5 bases; unmatched bases: 19. The length of the CDR3 is 17 residues.

The J gene is TRBJ2-1, the V gene TRBV11-1; D remains ambiguous. V lost 5 bases and J lost 7, with 18 bases in between. Germline V lookup: CDR1 SGHAT, CDR2 FQDESV (reference sequence). The CDR3 runs to 15 residues. Written as DNA, the CDR3 is TGTGCCAGCAGCCCCCGGTTTGCACAGAGGAATGAGCAGTTCTTC. This translates into CASSPRFAQRNEQFF.

The chain recombines TRBV6-2 or TRBV6-3 with TRBJ2-7; D gene uncertain. There are 13 residues in the CDR3. V lost 4 bases and J 5 bases, leaving 12 bases between the germline ends. CDR1 and CDR2 (germline): MNHEY, SVGEGT. CDR3 DNA: TGTGCCAGCAGTTTTGTAGTAGAGGACGAGCAGTACTTC. Its protein product is CASSFVVEDEQYF.

The rearrangement links TRBV11-3 to TRBJ1-1; D may be TRBD1 (6 bases). Trimming pared 8 bases from V and 1 base from J, leaving 23 bases between. This CDR3 is 17 amino acids long. Germline V gene sequence: CDR1 SGHNT, CDR2 YENEEA. The CDR3 is CASARSGAIGGNTEAFF. In nucleotides, the CDR3 is TGTGCCAGCGCGAGGTCGGGGGCCATCGGGGGGAACACTGAAGCTTTCTTT.

This chain links TRBV5-4 with TRBJ2-5, with 12 bases that match TRBD2. V was pared by 4 bases and J by 5 bases, with 9 bases of the junction left unmatched. The CDR3 extends over 16 amino acids. Germline V gene lookup returns CDR1 SGHNT and CDR2 YYREEE (reference sequence). CDR3: CASSTTLAGGLETQYF. CDR3 in DNA: TGTGCCAGCAGCACTACCCTAGCGGGGGGGCTGGAGACCCAGTACTTC.

The rearrangement joins TRBV9 to TRBJ1-2, with no clear D. Germline lookup yields CDR1 SGDLS and CDR2 YYNGEE. The ends were cut back, 3 bases at V and 2 bases at J, with 17 bases in the middle. CDR3 length: 16 residues. The CDR3 sequence: CASSAPKEDLNYGYTF. The DNA for the CDR3 is TGTGCCAGCAGCGCGCCAAAGGAGGATCTAAACTATGGCTACACCTTC. The full variable domain, its missing parts supplied by reference TRBV9 and TRBJ1-2, is DSGVTQTPKHLITATGQRVTLRCSPRSGDLSVYWYQQSLDQGLQFLIQYYNGEERAKGNILERFSAQQFPDLHSELNLSSLELGDSALYFCASSAPKEDLNYGYTFGSGTRLTVV.

V and J are TRBV7-9 and TRBJ2-2, with 12 bases identical to TRBD1. From germline, CDR1 is SEHNR and CDR2 FQNEAQ (reference sequence). This CDR3 has 15 amino acids. Losses at the gene ends were 5 bases for V and 5 bases for J; bases not matched to a gene: 3. CDR3 in DNA: TGTGCCAGCAGCCTGGGACAGGGGGCGACCGGGGAGCTGTTTTTT. Protein product: CASSLGQGATGELFF.

This chain uses TRBV27 with TRBJ2-7; 8 nucleotides match TRBD1. The germline V gene has CDR1 MNHEY and CDR2 SMNVEV (reference sequence). The CDR3 runs 15 residues. Unmatched junction bases numbered 7, after V lost 5 bases and J lost 1 base. CDR3 coding DNA: TGTGCCAGCAGTGAGAGACAGGGGTTATCCTACGAGCAGTACTTC. It translates to CASSERQGLSYEQYF.

A few counts support this clone. The V and J genes are TRBV7-9 and TRBJ2-5; 8 positions match TRBD1. The germline V gene has CDR1 SEHNR and CDR2 FQNEAQ (reference sequence). The trim removed 1 base at V and 2 bases at J, leaving 6 bases unmatched. The CDR3 is 16 amino acids. The CDR3 spells CASSLVRTGFQETQYF. CDR3 nucleotide sequence: TGTGCCAGCAGCTTAGTAAGGACAGGGTTTCAAGAGACCCAGTACTTC.